The source of this TCR beta chain is a study of quantifying T cell responses using KT2 cells. Overall study context: RNA was reverse transcribed with TCR alpha and beta constant-region primers.

The V and J ends lost 7 bases and 6 bases, in that order; junction bases with no gene match: 13. CDR3 size: 16 residues. Germline V gives CDR1 SGHRS, CDR2 YFSETQ. A single-stranded UMI oligo with SP2 sequence was ligated to cDNA 3' ends. First-round PCR used about 4 cycles and beta primers RC1.1 and RC1.2 covering TRBC1 and TRBC2. One entry per CDR3 protein, called by TCRdb with MiXCR from the UMI-ligation and nested PCR reads. The table lists approximately 54,000 distinct CDR3 sequences, 9.5% to 13% of them singletons. The sample is PBMC spiked with counted cells of clone KT2. The rearrangement links TRBV5-1 to TRBJ2-7; 13 bases map to TRBD2. Specimen: PBMCs spiked with cells of the T cell clone KT2. This TCR derives from a human donor. The CDR3 DNA is TGCGCCAGCCGCACGTCCACCGGGACTAGCGGGACCGAGCAGTACTTC. It yields the protein CASRTSTGTSGTEQYF.